This T cell receptor beta chain was found in a study of cytomegalovirus exposure and HLA in healthy donors. V lost 5 bases and J lost 2, with 11 bases in between. Germline CDR1 MNHEY, CDR2 SVGAGI. This CDR3 spans 14 amino acids. The PCR ran on 60 Vbeta and 13 Jbeta primers. Profiled with immunoSEQ multiplex PCR; TCRdb holds only in-frame clones, not every one. Its listing shows under 200,000 clones. General study results and limits: Per published reports, the classifier diagnosed cytomegalovirus status with high specificity and sensitivity. The study flagged about 150 TCR beta chains as cytomegalovirus-associated.

As regards this clone: The antigen is unknown.

The sequencing input was PBMCs. The source of this sequence is a woman between 18 and 30 years old in good health and CMV-seropositive. The chain links TRBV6-5 to TRBJ2-3; D is possibly TRBD1 (6 bases). In nucleotides, the CDR3 is TGTGCCAGCAGTCTCAGGGGTGCCACAGATACGCAGTATTTT. Translating gives CASSLRGATDTQYF.